This T cell receptor beta chain emerged from a study of control samples from healthy donors and cancer patients. This table comes from immunoSEQ multiplex PCR, and its TCRdb copy is limited to in-frame clones, with some not included. This table has 60,000 to 75,000 clones, roughly 84% appearing once. Germline lookup yields CDR1 SNHLY and CDR2 FYNNEI. The CDR3 has 16 amino acids. V was cut by 2 bases and J by 3 bases, with 13 bases left in between. The clonotype comes from a man over 45 in good health. The sample was blood. This chain links TRBV2 with TRBJ2-2; weak D call: TRBD1 (6 bases). CDR3 in amino acids: CASSELLSGDTGELFF. The CDR3 nucleotides are TGTGCCAGCAGTGAATTATTATCAGGGGACACCGGGGAGCTGTTTTTT.